This T cell receptor (beta chain) is from a study of T cells in Graves' hyperthyroidism and ophthalmopathy. Study summary: It was at initial diagnosis, before any treatment, that peripheral blood was collected.

TCR beta CDR3 regions were amplified from RNA transcripts. HTBI primers drove first-round RT-PCR of the TCR CDR3. TCRdb passed the multiplex PCR reads through MiXCR, listing each CDR3 protein once. The sample has roughly 750,000 distinct CDR3 sequences; less than 20% are singletons. At least ten counts were recorded for this clonotype. Germline V gene data show CDR1 as MDHEN and CDR2 as SYDVKM. J gave up 3 bases and V 5 bases, and 7 bases lay outside the gene matches. This CDR3 has 15 residues. The receptor comes from a man younger than 35 with Graves' hyperthyroidism. Input material: blood. The chain recombines TRBV28 with TRBJ2-7, with 10 bases lining up with TRBD1. For the CDR3, the DNA is TGTGCCAGCAGTCTCGGGACAGGGGTGGTCTACGAGCAGTACTTC. This codes for CASSLGTGVVYEQYF.